The rows below give T cell receptor beta chains drawn from one sample of a study of blood T cell repertoires in COVID-19. Clones were sequenced by immunoSEQ multiplex PCR, and TCRdb holds only the in-frame ones, with some missing. Counted here are fewer than 300,000 clones, roughly 90% occurring once; the ten biggest clones make up roughly 4%. The source material was peripheral blood. All receptors come from a man in his sixties who had recovered from COVID-19. The conserved cysteine and the conserved F or W are not part of the CDR3 here.

v_call cdr3_aa
TRBV18 ASSRDIGEAEQF
TRBV2 ASSEEQGFYGYT
TRBV6-5 ASSYTGTSLDTQY
TRBV6-5 ASSPLSGTGWGYT
TRBV7-2 ASSLLAGGGTGELF
TRBV7-7 ASSLGQGNYEQY
TRBV9 ASSLPGQGGSGANVLT
TRBV19 ASSLRDWGSTDTQY
TRBV5-1 ASRKAGQAYEQY
TRBV7-9 ASQRKDTEAF
TRBV3-1/TRBV3-2 ASTPRADTGELF
TRBV7-3 ASSLVVGGPTDTQY
TRBV28 ASRRGTGIKKNIQY
TRBV7-6 ASARLSGGHTDTQY
TRBV6-6 ASSYSQGKSEAF
TRBV6-1 ASSERGGRSDTQY
TRBV7-7 ASSLAVRLAGPGELF
TRBV6-5 ASRRGTRRDNEQF
TRBV2 ASTGGGNEQF
TRBV30 AWSVVRGGRYEQF
TRBV10-2 ASSQGAYEQY
TRBV19 ASSGGGVAEKLF
TRBV2 ASRDTSGHTDTQY
TRBV3-1/TRBV3-2 ASSNTRPGQGYNEQF
TRBV6-5 ASSSLDRGSNQPQH
TRBV28 ASSRPRGEKLF
TRBV7-3 ASSLTPGNTEAF
TRBV3-1/TRBV3-2 ASSQNGLYNEQF
TRBV9 ASSPVGETQY
TRBV5-1 ASSEGLAGNYEQY
TRBV6-5 ASSYGRGQPQH
TRBV5-1 ASSLRAGGAGGTDTQY
TRBV19 ASSRVASGSLGGNTIY
TRBV5-1 ASSPRQGPGNTEAF
TRBV5-4 ASSRTGEGSPLH
TRBV18 ASSPRTGYEQY
TRBV19 ASSVSGWADTQY
TRBV11-2 ASSLGAQGQF
TRBV19 ASSSQGRQTQY
TRBV4-2 ASSQDQGLAGTDTQY